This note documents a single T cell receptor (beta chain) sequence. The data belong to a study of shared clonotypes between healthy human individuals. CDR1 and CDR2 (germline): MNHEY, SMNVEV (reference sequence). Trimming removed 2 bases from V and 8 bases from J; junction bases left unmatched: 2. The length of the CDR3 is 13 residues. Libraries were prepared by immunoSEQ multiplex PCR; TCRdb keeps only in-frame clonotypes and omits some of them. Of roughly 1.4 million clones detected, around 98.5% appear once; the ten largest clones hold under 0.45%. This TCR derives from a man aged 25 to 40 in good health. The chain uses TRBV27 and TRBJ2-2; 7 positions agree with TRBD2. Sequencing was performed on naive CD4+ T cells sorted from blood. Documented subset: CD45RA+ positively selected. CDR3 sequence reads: CASSLAGAGELFF. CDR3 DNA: TGTGCCAGCAGTTTAGCGGGAGCGGGGGAGCTGTTTTTT.